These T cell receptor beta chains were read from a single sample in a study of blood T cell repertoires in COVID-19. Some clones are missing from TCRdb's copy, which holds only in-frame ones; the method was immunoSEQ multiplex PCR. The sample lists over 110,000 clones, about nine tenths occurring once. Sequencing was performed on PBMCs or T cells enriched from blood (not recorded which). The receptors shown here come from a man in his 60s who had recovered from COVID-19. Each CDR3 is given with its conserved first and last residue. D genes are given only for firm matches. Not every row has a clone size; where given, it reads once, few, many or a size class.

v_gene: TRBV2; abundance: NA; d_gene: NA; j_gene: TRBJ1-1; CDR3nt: TGTGCCAGCAGTGCGCCGGGAGCTCCCACTGAAGCTTTCTTT; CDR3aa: CASSAPGAPTEAFF
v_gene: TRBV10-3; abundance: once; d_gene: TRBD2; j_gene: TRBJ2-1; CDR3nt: TGTGCCACACTCCCGCGGGCGGGAGGGTGGGATGAGCAGTTCTTC; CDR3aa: CATLPRAGGWDEQFF
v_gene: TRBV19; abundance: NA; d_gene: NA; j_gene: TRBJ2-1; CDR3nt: TGTGCCAGTAGTGCCCGGACAAAGAATAATGAGCAGTTCTTC; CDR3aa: CASSARTKNNEQFF
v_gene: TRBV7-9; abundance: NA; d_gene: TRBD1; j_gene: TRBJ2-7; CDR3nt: TGTGCCAGCAGCTTAGTACAGGGGAATTACGAGCAGTACTTC; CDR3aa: CASSLVQGNYEQYF
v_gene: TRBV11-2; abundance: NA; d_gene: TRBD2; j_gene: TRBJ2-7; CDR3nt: TGTGCCAGCAGCTTTACACTAGCGGGGGGAAACTCCTACGAGCAGTACTTC; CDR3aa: CASSFTLAGGNSYEQYF
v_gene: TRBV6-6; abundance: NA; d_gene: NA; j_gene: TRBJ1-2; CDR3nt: TGTGCCAGCACCTTGGGCCCGCCCGGCTACACCTTC; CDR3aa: CASTLGPPGYTF
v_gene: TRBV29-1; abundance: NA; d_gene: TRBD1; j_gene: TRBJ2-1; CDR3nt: TGCAGCGCGGGACAGGGGGCGTTAGCGGGAATCAGAAATGAGCAGTTCTTC; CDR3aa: CSAGQGALAGIRNEQFF
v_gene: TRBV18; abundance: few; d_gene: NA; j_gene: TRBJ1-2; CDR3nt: TGTGCCAGCTCTCCAGGTTTCGTGGGGGGTAACTATGGCTACACCTTC; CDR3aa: CASSPGFVGGNYGYTF
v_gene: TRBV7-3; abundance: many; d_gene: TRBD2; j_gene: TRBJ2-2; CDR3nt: TGTGCCAGCAGCCCCACAGCGGGAGGAATCGGGGAGCTGTTTTTT; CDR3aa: CASSPTAGGIGELFF
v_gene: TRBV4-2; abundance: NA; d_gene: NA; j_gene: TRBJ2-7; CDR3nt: TGTGCCAGCAGCCAAGACCTAGCGAATACCTACGAGCAGTACTTC; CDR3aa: CASSQDLANTYEQYF
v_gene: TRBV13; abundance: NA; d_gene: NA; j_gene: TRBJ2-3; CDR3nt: TGTGCCAGCAGCTTAGGCTACCTTGGTGAGAACACAGATACGCAGTATTTT; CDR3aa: CASSLGYLGENTDTQYF
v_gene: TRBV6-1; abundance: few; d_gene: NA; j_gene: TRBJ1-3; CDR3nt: TGTGCCAGCAGTGAACAGGGAAGGGGAGGAAACACCATATATTTT; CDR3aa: CASSEQGRGGNTIYF
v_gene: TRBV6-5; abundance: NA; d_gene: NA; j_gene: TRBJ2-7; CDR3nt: TGTGCCAGCAGCTCGGTGCGGGAGCAGTACTTC; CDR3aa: CASSSVREQYF
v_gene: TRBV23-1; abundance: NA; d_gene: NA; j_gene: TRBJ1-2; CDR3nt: TGCGCCAGTAAAGGGGGTATTCGAGGCTACACCTTC; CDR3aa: CASKGGIRGYTF
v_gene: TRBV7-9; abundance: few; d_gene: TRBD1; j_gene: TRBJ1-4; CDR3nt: TGTGCCAGCAGCCCAGGGACAGGGAATGAGAAACTGTTTTTT; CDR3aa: CASSPGTGNEKLFF
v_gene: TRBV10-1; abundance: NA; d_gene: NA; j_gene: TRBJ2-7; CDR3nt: TGCGCCAGCAGTGGAACTAAAGGAGAGCAGTACTTC; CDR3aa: CASSGTKGEQYF
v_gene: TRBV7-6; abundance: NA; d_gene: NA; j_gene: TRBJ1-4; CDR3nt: TGTGCCAGCAGCACCCCGGGTCAGGGAAATGAAAAACTGTTTTTT; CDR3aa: CASSTPGQGNEKLFF
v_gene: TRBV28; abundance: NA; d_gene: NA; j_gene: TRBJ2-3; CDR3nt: TGTGCCAGCAGCGGAGTCCTAAGCACAGATACGCAGTATTTT; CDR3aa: CASSGVLSTDTQYF
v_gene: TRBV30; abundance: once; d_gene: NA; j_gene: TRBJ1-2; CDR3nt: TGTGCCTGGAGTGTCCTCAGGGCAGTCGGCTACACCTTC; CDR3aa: CAWSVLRAVGYTF
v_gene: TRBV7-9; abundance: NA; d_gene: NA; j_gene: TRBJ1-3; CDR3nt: TGTGCCAGCAGCTCCCGAGTCTCTGGAAACACCATATATTTT; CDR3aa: CASSSRVSGNTIYF
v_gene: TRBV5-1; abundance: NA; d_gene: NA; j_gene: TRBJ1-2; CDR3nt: TGCGCCAGCAGTAAGGGACATCCTGCCCATAACTATGGCTACACCTTC; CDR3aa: CASSKGHPAHNYGYTF
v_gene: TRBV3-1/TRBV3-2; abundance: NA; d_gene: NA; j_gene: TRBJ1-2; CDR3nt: TGTGCCAGCAGCGCGCGGACAAATCTCAATGGCTACACCTTC; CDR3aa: CASSARTNLNGYTF
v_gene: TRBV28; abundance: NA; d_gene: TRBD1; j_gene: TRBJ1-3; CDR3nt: TGTGCCAGCAGTCCCGGACAGGGGGCGAGAAACACCATATATTTT; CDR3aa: CASSPGQGARNTIYF
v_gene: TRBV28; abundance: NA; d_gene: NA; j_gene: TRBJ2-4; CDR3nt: TGTGCCAGCAGAATGACAGGAGAAAAAAACATTCAGTACTTC; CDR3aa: CASRMTGEKNIQYF
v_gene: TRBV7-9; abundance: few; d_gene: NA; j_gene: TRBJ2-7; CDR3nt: TGTGCCAGCAGCTTAGGGGGCGGTAAGGACGAGCAGTACTTC; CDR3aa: CASSLGGGKDEQYF
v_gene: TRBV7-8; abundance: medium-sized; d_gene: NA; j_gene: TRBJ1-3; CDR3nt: TGTGCCAGCAGCTTCAGTCGAGGGCACACCATATATTTT; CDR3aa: CASSFSRGHTIYF
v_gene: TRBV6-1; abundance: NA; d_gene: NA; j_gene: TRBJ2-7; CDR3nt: TGTGCCAGCAGTGAACAGGGCCGCTCCTACGAGCAGTACTTC; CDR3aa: CASSEQGRSYEQYF
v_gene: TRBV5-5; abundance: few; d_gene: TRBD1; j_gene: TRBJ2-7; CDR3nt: TGTGCCAGCAGCTTGGCAGGGGGCCTGAACGAGCAGTACTTC; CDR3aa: CASSLAGGLNEQYF
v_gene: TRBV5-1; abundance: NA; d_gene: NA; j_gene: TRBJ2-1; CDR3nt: TGCGCCACTTCCGACAGACCGGGCTCCTACAATGAGCAGTTCTTC; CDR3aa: CATSDRPGSYNEQFF
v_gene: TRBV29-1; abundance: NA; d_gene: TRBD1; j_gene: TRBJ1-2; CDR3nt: TGCAGCGTTGATGGGGGTGGACAGGGGACTGGCTACACCTTC; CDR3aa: CSVDGGGQGTGYTF
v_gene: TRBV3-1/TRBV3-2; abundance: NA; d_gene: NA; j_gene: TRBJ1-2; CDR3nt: TGTGCCAGCAGCCCAACCGGACAGACTACCTATGGCTACACCTTC; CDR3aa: CASSPTGQTTYGYTF
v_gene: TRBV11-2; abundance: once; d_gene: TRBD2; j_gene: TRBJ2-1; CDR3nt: TGTGCCAGCAGATTTAGCGGGAGGAATGAGCAGTTCTTC; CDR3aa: CASRFSGRNEQFF
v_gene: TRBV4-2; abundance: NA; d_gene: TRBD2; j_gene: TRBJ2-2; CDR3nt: TGTGCCAGCCGGACTAGCGGGAGCGGGGGGGAGCTGTTTTTT; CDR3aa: CASRTSGSGGELFF
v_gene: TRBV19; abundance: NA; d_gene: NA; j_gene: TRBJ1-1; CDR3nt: TGTGCCACCCCAGGGAAATCGAACACTGAAGCTTTCTTT; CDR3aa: CATPGKSNTEAFF
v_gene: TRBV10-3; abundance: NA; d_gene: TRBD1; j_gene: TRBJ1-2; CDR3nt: TGTGCCATCAGGCCGGGACAGGGTTCTATCGGCTACACCTTC; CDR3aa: CAIRPGQGSIGYTF
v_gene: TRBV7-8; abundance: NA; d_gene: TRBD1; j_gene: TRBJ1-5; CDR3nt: TGTGCCAGCAGCCGTGGGACAGGGGTTCAGCCCCAGCATTTT; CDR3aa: CASSRGTGVQPQHF
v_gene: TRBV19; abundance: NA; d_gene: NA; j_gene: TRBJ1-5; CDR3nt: TGTGCCAGTAGTATAGAGACGGAGTATAGCAATCAGCCCCAGCATTTT; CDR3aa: CASSIETEYSNQPQHF
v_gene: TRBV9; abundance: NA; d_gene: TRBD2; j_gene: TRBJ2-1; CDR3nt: TGTGCCAGCAGCTTGCGTCTAGCGGGGGGGCACAATGAGCAGTTCTTC; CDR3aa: CASSLRLAGGHNEQFF
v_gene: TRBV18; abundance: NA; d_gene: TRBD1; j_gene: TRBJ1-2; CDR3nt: TGTGCCAGCTCACCAACGGGACAGGGAAATGGCTACACCTTC; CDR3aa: CASSPTGQGNGYTF
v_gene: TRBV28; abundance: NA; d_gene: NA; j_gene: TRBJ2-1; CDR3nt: TGTGCCAGCAGTTTGATAGAGAATGAGCAGTTCTTC; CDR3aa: CASSLIENEQFF
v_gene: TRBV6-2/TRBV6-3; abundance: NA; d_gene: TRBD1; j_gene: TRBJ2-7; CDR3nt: TGTGCCAGCAGTCGGACAGGGGAATACGAGCAGTACTTC; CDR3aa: CASSRTGEYEQYF
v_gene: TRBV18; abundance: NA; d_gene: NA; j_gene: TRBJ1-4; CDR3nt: TGTGCCAGCTCACCTGGGGCGGAAAATGAAAAACTGTTTTTT; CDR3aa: CASSPGAENEKLFF
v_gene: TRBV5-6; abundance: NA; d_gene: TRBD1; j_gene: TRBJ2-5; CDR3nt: TGTGCCAGCAGCTACGGGACAGGGGAGGAGACCCAGTACTTC; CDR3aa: CASSYGTGEETQYF
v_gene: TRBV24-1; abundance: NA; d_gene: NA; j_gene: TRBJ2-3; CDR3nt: TGTGCCACCAGTGATCCCGCAGGCAGTCATTTCACAGATACGCAGTATTTT; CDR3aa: CATSDPAGSHFTDTQYF
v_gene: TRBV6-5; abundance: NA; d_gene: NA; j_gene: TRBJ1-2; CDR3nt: TGTGCCAGCAGGGGAACAGGTGGCTACACCTTC; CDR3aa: CASRGTGGYTF